This T cell receptor beta chain stems from a study of beta chain features in type 1 diabetes. This clone has a handful of counts. Its antigen is not identified. Overall study results and limits: All four CD4+ subsets from Type 1 diabetes patients carried moderately but significantly shorter TCRB CDR3s. More deletions and fewer insertions at VDJ junctions were seen in type 1 diabetes patients.

Isolated RNA was reverse transcribed in full, so expressed TCRB transcripts were sequenced. Some 3.3 million reads was the average for naive, central memory and regulatory T cell samples. Assay used: immunoSEQ multiplex PCR; TCRdb lists only in-frame clones, some missing. The data show some 640,000 clones, around 15% seen once. Sorting that relied on CD45RO/CCR7/CD25/CD127/CD95/CD27 yielded CD4+ naive, central memory, regulatory and stem cell-like memory cells. Purity (above 95%) was reached by all sorted populations. V was pared by 0 bases and J by 6 bases, with 11 bases between. This CDR3 contains 14 residues. Germline V lookup: CDR1 LGHNA, CDR2 YSLEER.

The gene calls are TRBV4-3 and TRBJ1-1, with D unresolved. The sequence came from a man between 18 and 35 years old with type 1 diabetes. Specimen: naive CD4+ T cells from blood. The CDR3 DNA sequence: TGCGCCAGCAGCCAAGATGTTCTGGCGGCTGAAGCTTTCTTT. This encodes CASSQDVLAAEAFF.